This note documents a single T cell receptor beta chain sequence. The antigen is undetermined. Primers included in the PCR were 60 Vbeta and 13 Jbeta primers. The repertoire was sequenced with immunoSEQ multiplex PCR; TCRdb's copy has only in-frame clones and lacks some. Of about 140,000 clones detected, 80% appear once; the ten largest clones hold 2% to 2.5%. The data belong to a study of cytomegalovirus exposure and HLA in healthy donors. General study points: A later analysis revealed that TCR association rates differed between HLA loci, peaking at DRB1 and bottoming out at HLA-C. There were a few CMV-associated chains whose specificity for CMV antigens was confirmed in vitro. A further, later analysis showed that HLA-associated TCR beta chains (compared with equally common others) were more clonally expanded.

These donors counted as nominally healthy when sampled, but unrecorded immune exposures were likely. V shed 6 bases and J shed 7 bases, with 8 bases lying between them. Looked up from germline, CDR1 is MNHEY and CDR2 is SVGAGI. This CDR3 region has 11 residues. The receptor was isolated from a man between 45 and 60 years old in good health and CMV-seronegative. The sample comprised PBMCs. This chain links TRBV6-5 with TRBJ2-3, with D tentatively TRBD2 (5 bases). The CDR3 DNA reads as TGTGCCAGCAGCCGGGAATATACGCAGTATTTT. This encodes CASSREYTQYF.